This T cell receptor (beta chain) was observed in a study of cytomegalovirus exposure and HLA in healthy donors. The CDR3 sequence is 16 residues long. The V and J ends lost 2 bases and 0 bases, in that order; junction bases with no gene match: 3. Germline CDR1 is SGHVS and CDR2 is FQNEAQ. A multiplex PCR was run with 60 Vbeta primers and 13 Jbeta primers. Sequenced by immunoSEQ multiplex PCR; TCRdb stores in-frame clones only, minus some. Of about 67,000 clones in the sample, around four fifths are singletons; the top ten hold 9.7%. The sample consisted of PBMCs. V usage is TRBV7-8 and J usage is TRBJ2-2; the match to TRBD1 covers 7 bases. This sequence originates from a man in his forties in good health and CMV-seronegative. The CDR3 nucleotides read TGTGCCAGCAGCTTAAGACAGGGTTCGAACACCGGGGAGCTGTTTTTT. Translation: CASSLRQGSNTGELFF.